The sequence of this T cell receptor (beta chain) was determined in a study of lymphopenia after photon versus proton radiotherapy. Generated by immunoSEQ multiplex PCR, the TCRdb table keeps only in-frame clones and is missing some. The sample includes 29,000 or so clones, 85% to 90% of them seen just once. Comment on this clone: As yet, its antigen is unknown.

Findings and limits, study-wide: Oligoclonal CD8+ Temra expansion after nadir drove photon patients' diversity drop. Post-nadir TCR diversity decline inversely tracked overall survival among those who died. Proton therapy kept repertoires fairly stable, unlike photons, which gained effector/memory cells.

Trimming took 4 bases from V and 6 from J, leaving 8 bases between them. Germline assignment: CDR1 LNHDA and CDR2 SQIVND (reference sequence). The CDR3 loop spans 12 amino acids. This TCR came from a woman aged 55 to 70 with cholangiocarcinoma. Some clones in this sample may be carry-over from other donors' samples. Here the sequenced sample was peripheral blood, taken from a patient treated with proton-based radiotherapy. The chain carries TRBV19 and TRBJ2-3; D not certain. CDR3 in DNA: TGTGCCAGTAGTAACCCTAGGGATACGCAGTATTTT. Encoded protein: CASSNPRDTQYF. The variable domain in full, with the rest retrieved from reference TRBV19 and TRBJ2-3, is DGGITQSPKYLFRKEGQNVTLSCEQNLNHDAMYWYRQDPGQGLRLIYYSQIVNDFQKGDIAEGYSVSREKKESFPLTVTSAQKNPTAFYLCASSNPRDTQYFGPGTRLTVL.